This T cell receptor beta chain was recovered during a study of blood T cell repertoires in COVID-19. Across the whole study: Sources were T cells, B-cell-depleted T cells, or PBMCs; the material itself was cDNA or gDNA.

V dropped 2 bases and J dropped 3 bases, with 11 bases sitting between them. CDR1 is MNHNS, CDR2 SASEGT, per germline. CDR3 length equals 15 residues. Original handling: Amplifying reference gene primers gave estimates of nucleated cell counts. TCRdb's copy holds only in-frame clones and misses some; the assay was immunoSEQ multiplex PCR. The DNA gave D and trimming, while V, J and clone size come from that table. Found here are hundreds of thousands of clones, approximately 88% of them singletons; the top ten hold approximately 7.2%. The TCR sequence derives from a young woman who had recovered from COVID-19. The material sequenced was peripheral blood. The V gene is TRBV6-1, the J gene TRBJ2-1; D may be TRBD1 (5 bases). DNA of the CDR3: TGTGCCAGCAGTGAACAGGGAAGTCTCTACAATGAGCAGTTCTTC. This translates into CASSEQGSLYNEQFF.